What follows are 8 T cell receptor beta chains derived from one specimen sequenced in a study of T cells in Graves' hyperthyroidism and ophthalmopathy. Researchers took RNA transcripts and amplified the TCR beta CDR3 regions from them. When the TCR CDR3 underwent first-round RT-PCR, the HTBI primer set was used. MiXCR, applied by TCRdb to the multiplex PCR reads, yields one record per CDR3 protein. In the table there are 400,000 to 550,000 distinct CDR3 sequences, approximately 14% of which are singletons. The sequenced material came from blood. The receptor source for this set is a woman younger than 30 with Graves' hyperthyroidism.

This clonotype was counted only a few times. The chain uses TRBV27 and TRBJ2-1, with D hard to call. CDR1 MNHEY and CDR2 SMNVEV come from the germline V gene (reference sequence). Trimming pared 6 bases from V and 3 bases from J, leaving 15 bases between. The CDR3 extends over 15 amino acids. The CDR3 reads CASSIVRRHYNEQFF. The DNA for the CDR3 is TGTGCCAGCAGCATTGTTCGGCGGCACTACAATGAGCAGTTCTTC.

This clonotype appeared a few times. At one end the junction does not follow the germline gene, possibly because of a read error. The chain links TRBV6-2 or TRBV6-3 to TRBJ2-2, with 8 positions matching TRBD2. The CDR3 runs 13 residues. From germline, CDR1 is MNHEY and CDR2 SVGEGT. The CDR3 DNA sequence: TGTGCCACCCGACTAGCGAGGACCGGGGATCTGTTTTTT. Amino acids: CATRLARTGDLFF.

Many counts were recorded for this clonotype. The chain uses TRBV12-3 or TRBV12-4 and TRBJ2-7, with 10 bases that match TRBD2. CDR3 size: 16 residues. Trimming took 3 bases from V and 3 from J; bases not matched to a gene: 8. The CDR3 loop reads CASSFGLAGDGYEQYV. The CDR3 DNA reads as TGTGCCAGCAGTTTTGGTCTAGCGGGAGACGGCTACGAGCAGTACGTC.

This clonotype came up many times. The chain couples TRBV5-1 to TRBJ1-2; a possible D gene is TRBD1 (6 bases). The CDR3 loop spans 14 amino acids. Trimming cost V 1 base and J 6 bases, with 13 bases left between them. Germline CDR1 is SGHRS and CDR2 is YFSETQ. CDR3 region: CASSLRGGRDGYTF. CDR3 nucleotides: TGCGCCAGCAGCTTGAGAGGGGGTAGGGATGGCTACACCTTC.

At least ten counts were recorded for this clonotype. V usage is TRBV12-3 or TRBV12-4 and J usage is TRBJ2-5, with D perhaps matching TRBD2 (6 bases). V dropped 0 bases and J dropped 3 bases, with 17 bases sitting between them. The CDR3 loop spans 17 amino acids. The CDR3 DNA sequence: TGTGCCAGCAGTTTAGCTTCTGGAGGGTCGGCTAAAGAGACCCAGTACTTC. As protein: CASSLASGGSAKETQYF.

This rearrangement joins TRBV7-3 to TRBJ2-7; 9 bases line up with TRBD1. Germline V gives CDR1 SGHTA, CDR2 FQGTGA. The CDR3 consists of 13 residues. V shed 4 bases, J shed 7 bases, and the junction held 5 bases outside the gene matches. The CDR3 nucleotides are TGTGCCAGCAGCTCAGGACAGGGGCAAGAGCAGTACGTC. Protein product: CASSSGQGQEQYV.

This clonotype was detected ten times or more. The chain joins TRBV12-3 or TRBV12-4 to TRBJ1-1; D gene unclear. The ends were cut back, 6 bases at V and 6 bases at J, with 17 bases in the middle. The CDR3 has 14 amino acids. The CDR3 is CASRLLLPGAEAFF. The CDR3 coding sequence is TGTGCCAGCAGGCTACTTTTACCTGGGGCTGAAGCTTTCTTT.

This clonotype appeared many times. The chain uses TRBV19 and TRBJ2-1; TRBD1 or TRBD2 may be the D gene (5 bases each). The CDR3 runs to 15 residues. The germline V and J ends were trimmed by 5 bases and 0 bases, with 11 bases remaining between them. Germline V lookup: CDR1 LNHDA, CDR2 SQIVND (reference sequence). CDR3 region: CASSLGDGSYNEQFF. The CDR3, as DNA: TGTGCCAGTAGTTTGGGGGATGGCTCCTACAATGAGCAGTTCTTC.